Following are 8 T cell receptor beta chains from one sample sequenced in a study of cytomegalovirus exposure and HLA in healthy donors. 60 Vbeta and 13 Jbeta primers were used in PCR. Generated by immunoSEQ multiplex PCR, the TCRdb table keeps only in-frame clones and is missing some. The sample includes 150,000 to 200,000 clones, about 80% of them seen just once. The sequencing input was PBMCs. All receptors derive from a man between 18 and 35 years old in good health and CMV-seropositive.

This sequence joins TRBV18 and TRBJ1-4; D might be TRBD1 (5 bases). This CDR3 is built from 14 residues. Germline assignment: CDR1 KGHSH and CDR2 LQKENI. The V gene lost 0 bases and the J gene lost 10 bases, with 12 bases spanning the gap. The CDR3 here is CASSPPQGAGKLFF. The CDR3 DNA is TGTGCCAGCTCACCACCGCAAGGGGCCGGAAAACTGTTTTTT. Based on the CDR3 plus reference TRBV18 and TRBJ1-4, the full variable domain is NAGVMQNPRHLVRRRGQEARLRCSPMKGHSHVYWYRQLPEEGLKFMVYLQKENIIDESGMPKERFSAEFPKEGPSILRIQQVVRGDSAAYFCASSPPQGAGKLFFGSGTQLSVL.

The chain links TRBV4-2 to TRBJ2-2, with TRBD2 matching 12 bases. After removal of 1 base from V and 7 bases from J, the junction contained 1 base not matched to a gene. Germline CDR1 and CDR2: LGHNA and YNFKEQ. The CDR3 runs to 15 residues. CDR3 amino acids: CASSQASGGVGELFF. CDR3 DNA sequence: TGTGCCAGCAGCCAAGCTAGCGGGGGGGTCGGGGAGCTGTTTTTT.

J is TRBJ2-2 and V is TRBV10-3; 7 bases line up with TRBD1. CDR1 and CDR2 (germline): ENHRY, SYGVKD. V lost 2 bases and J lost 1; bases outside the gene matches: 7. The CDR3 extends over 17 amino acids. The CDR3 reads CAISEPTYRGNTGELFF. The CDR3 DNA reads TGTGCCATCAGTGAGCCGACCTACAGGGGGAACACCGGGGAGCTGTTTTTT.

The chain combines TRBV2 with TRBJ1-1; 8 bases are shared with TRBD1. Germline-derived CDR1 and CDR2 are SNHLY and FYNNEI. The CDR3 consists of 13 residues. The junction had 5 bases not matched to a gene; V was cut back by 5 bases and J by 6 bases. In nucleotides, the CDR3 is TGTGCCAGCAGTTGGACAGGGTTCGCTGAAGCTTTCTTT. It translates to CASSWTGFAEAFF.

This clone was detected a few times. This rearrangement joins TRBV29-1 to TRBJ1-5; tentative D call: TRBD1 (6 bases). Germline V gene data show CDR1 as SQVTM and CDR2 as ANQGSEA. Trimming left V 6 bases short and J 9 bases short, with 15 bases between. The CDR3 is made up of 12 amino acids. CDR3 in amino acids: CSVQTGGGPQHF. In nucleotides, the CDR3 is TGCAGCGTGCAGACAGGAGGAGGGCCCCAGCATTTT.

The CDR3, as DNA: TGTGCCAGCAGCCTCCGGGACAGCTACGAGCAGTACTTC. The encoded protein is CASSLRDSYEQYF. This chain joins TRBV5-6 and TRBJ2-7, with 7 bases fitting TRBD1. This CDR3 spans 13 amino acids. Germline lookup yields CDR1 SGHDT and CDR2 YYEEEE. Losses at the gene ends were 4 bases for V and 3 bases for J; bases not matched to a gene: 4.

The J gene is TRBJ2-2, the V gene TRBV27; possible D gene TRBD1, 5 bases. In germline, CDR1 is MNHEY, CDR2 SMNVEV (reference sequence). The CDR3 spans 15 residues. Trimming took off 1 base at V and 1 base at J, with 7 bases between the two ends. Here the CDR3 DNA reads TGTGCCAGCAGTTTATTCCAGGGGAACACCGGGGAGCTGTTTTTT. Translating gives CASSLFQGNTGELFF.

The rearrangement joins TRBV9 to TRBJ2-5; 16 nucleotides agree with TRBD2. The junction had 13 bases not matched to a gene; V was cut back by 3 bases and J by 5 bases. Germline V gene lookup returns CDR1 SGDLS and CDR2 YYNGEE. This CDR3 spans 19 amino acids. The CDR3 DNA follows: TGTGCCAGCAGCGCCGATCCGGGACTAGCGGGGGGGATGAGGGAGACCCAGTACTTC. Translation gives CASSADPGLAGGMRETQYF.